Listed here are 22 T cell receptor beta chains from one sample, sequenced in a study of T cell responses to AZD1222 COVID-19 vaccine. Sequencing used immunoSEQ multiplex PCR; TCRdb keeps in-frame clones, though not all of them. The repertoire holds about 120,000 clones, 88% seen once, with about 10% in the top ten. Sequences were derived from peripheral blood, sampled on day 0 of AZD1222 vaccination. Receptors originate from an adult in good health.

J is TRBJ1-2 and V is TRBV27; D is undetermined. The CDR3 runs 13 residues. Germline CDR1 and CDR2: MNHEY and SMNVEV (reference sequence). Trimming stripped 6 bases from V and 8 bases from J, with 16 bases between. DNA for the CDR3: TGTGCCAGCAGAGGGCGTGAACGAGGGGGCTACACCTTC. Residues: CASRGRERGGYTF.

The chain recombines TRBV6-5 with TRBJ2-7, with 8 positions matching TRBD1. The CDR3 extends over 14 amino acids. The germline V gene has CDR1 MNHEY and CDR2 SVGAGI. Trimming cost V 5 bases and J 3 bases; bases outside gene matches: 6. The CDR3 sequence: CASSMDRAIYEQYF. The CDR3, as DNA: TGTGCCAGCAGTATGGACAGGGCGATCTACGAGCAGTACTTC.

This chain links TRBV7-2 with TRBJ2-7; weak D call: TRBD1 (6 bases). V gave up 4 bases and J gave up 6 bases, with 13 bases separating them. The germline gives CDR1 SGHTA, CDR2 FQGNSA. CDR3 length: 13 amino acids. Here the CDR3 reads CASSWGQPGEQYF. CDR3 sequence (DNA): TGTGCCAGCAGCTGGGGACAACCGGGCGAGCAGTACTTC.

The CDR3 is CASSSLRQGGNQPQHF. Written as DNA, the CDR3 is TGTGCCAGCAGTTCCCTACGACAGGGGGGCAATCAGCCCCAGCATTTT. The V and J genes are TRBV28 and TRBJ1-5, with 9 bases matching TRBD1. V was pared by 4 bases and J by 2 bases, with 6 bases of the junction left unmatched. The CDR3 is 16 residues long. CDR1 and CDR2 from the germline V gene are MDHEN and SYDVKM.

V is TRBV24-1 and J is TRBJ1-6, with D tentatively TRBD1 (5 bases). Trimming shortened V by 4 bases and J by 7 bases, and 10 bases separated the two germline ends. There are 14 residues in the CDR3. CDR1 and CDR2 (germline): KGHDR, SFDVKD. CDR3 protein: CATSETAGNSPLHF. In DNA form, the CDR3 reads TGTGCCACCAGTGAAACTGCAGGGAATTCACCCCTCCACTTT.

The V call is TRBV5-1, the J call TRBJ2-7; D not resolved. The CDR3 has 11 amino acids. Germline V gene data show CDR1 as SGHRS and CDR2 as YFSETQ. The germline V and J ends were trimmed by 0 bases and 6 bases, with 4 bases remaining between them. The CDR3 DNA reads TGCGCCAGCAGCTTGGCGGGCGAGCAGTACTTC. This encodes CASSLAGEQYF. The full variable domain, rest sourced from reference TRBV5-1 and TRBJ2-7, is KAGVTQTPRYLIKTRGQQVTLSCSPISGHRSVSWYQQTPGQGLQFLFEYFSETQRNKGNFPGRFSGRQFSNSRSEMNVSTLELGDSALYLCASSLAGEQYFGPGTRLTVT.

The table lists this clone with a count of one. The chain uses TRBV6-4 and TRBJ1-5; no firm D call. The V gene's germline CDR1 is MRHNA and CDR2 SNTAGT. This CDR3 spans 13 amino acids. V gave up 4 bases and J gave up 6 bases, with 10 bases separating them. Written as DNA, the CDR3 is TGTGCCAGCAGTGGTTTGGCGAGTCAGCCCCAGCATTTT. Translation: CASSGLASQPQHF.

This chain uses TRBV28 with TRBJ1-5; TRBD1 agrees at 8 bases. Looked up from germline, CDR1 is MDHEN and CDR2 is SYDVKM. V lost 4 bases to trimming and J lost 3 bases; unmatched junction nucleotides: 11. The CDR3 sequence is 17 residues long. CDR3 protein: CASSYPIDRGDNQPQHF. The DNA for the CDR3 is TGTGCCAGCAGTTACCCAATTGACAGGGGAGACAATCAGCCCCAGCATTTT.

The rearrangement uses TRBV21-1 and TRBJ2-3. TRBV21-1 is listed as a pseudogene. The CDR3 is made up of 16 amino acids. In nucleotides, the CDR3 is TGTGCCAATCCTCTCCCGGGCCTTGACTGCACAGATACGCAGTATTTT. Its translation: CANPLPGLDCTDTQYF.

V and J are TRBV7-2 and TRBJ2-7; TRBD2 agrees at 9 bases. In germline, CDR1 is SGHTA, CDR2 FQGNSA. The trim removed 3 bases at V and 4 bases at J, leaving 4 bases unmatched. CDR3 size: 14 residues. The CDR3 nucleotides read TGTGCCAGCAGCTTCCAAGCGGGGGGTTACGAGCAGTACTTC. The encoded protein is CASSFQAGGYEQYF.

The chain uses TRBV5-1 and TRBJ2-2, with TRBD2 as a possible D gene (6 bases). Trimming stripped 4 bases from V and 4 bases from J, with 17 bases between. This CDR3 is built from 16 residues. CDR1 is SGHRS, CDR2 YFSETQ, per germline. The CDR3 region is CASSPSAGTGTGELFF. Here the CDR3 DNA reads TGCGCCAGCAGCCCTTCGGCGGGAACGGGCACCGGGGAGCTGTTTTTT. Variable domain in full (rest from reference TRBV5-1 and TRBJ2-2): KAGVTQTPRYLIKTRGQQVTLSCSPISGHRSVSWYQQTPGQGLQFLFEYFSETQRNKGNFPGRFSGRQFSNSRSEMNVSTLELGDSALYLCASSPSAGTGTGELFFGEGSRLTVL.

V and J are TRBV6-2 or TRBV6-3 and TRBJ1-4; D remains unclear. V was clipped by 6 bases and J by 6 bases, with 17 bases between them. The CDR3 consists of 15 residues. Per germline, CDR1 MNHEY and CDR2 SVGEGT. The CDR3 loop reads CASSTKGRGHEKLFF. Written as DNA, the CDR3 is TGTGCCAGCAGCACAAAAGGGAGAGGTCATGAAAAACTGTTTTTT.

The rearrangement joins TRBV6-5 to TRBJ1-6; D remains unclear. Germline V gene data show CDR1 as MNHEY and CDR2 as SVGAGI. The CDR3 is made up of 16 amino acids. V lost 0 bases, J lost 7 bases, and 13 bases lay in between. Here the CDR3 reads CASSYSRSPKNSPLHF. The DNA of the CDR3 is TGTGCCAGCAGTTACTCGAGATCTCCGAAGAATTCACCCCTCCACTTT.

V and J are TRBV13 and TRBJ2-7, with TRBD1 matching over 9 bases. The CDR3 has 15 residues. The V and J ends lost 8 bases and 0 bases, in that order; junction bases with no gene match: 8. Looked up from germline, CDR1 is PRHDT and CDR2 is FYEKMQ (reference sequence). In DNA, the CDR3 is TGTGCCAGCGGGAACAGGGGGCTTGGCTCCTACGAGCAGTACTTC. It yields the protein CASGNRGLGSYEQYF.

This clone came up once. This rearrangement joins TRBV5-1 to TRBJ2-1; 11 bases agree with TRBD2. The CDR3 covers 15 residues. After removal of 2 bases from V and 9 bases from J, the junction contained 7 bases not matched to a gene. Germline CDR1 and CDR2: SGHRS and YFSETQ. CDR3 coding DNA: TGCGCCAGCAGCTTTAGCGGGAGGGCCGTCGGTGAGCAGTTCTTC. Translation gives CASSFSGRAVGEQFF.

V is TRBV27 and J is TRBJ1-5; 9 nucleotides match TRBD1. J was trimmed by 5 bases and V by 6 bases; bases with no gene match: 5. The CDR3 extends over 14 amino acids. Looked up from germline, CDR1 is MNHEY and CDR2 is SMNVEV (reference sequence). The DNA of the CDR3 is TGTGCCAGCAGCCAACAGGGGGCCGATCAGCCCCAGCATTTT. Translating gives CASSQQGADQPQHF.

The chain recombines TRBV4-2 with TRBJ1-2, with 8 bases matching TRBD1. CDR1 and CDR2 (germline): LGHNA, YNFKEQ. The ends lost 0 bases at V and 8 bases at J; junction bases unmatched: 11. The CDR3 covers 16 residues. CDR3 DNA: TGTGCCAGCAGCCAAGATGGACAGGGTACTTCACCGGGCTACACCTTC. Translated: CASSQDGQGTSPGYTF.

CDR3 protein: CASRVSGGLYSYEQYF. The CDR3 DNA sequence: TGTGCCAGCAGAGTTAGCGGGGGCCTTTATTCCTACGAGCAGTACTTC. The chain links TRBV2 to TRBJ2-7; 9 nucleotides line up with TRBD2. The J segment lost 1 base and the V segment lost 6 bases, leaving 10 bases of the junction unmatched. CDR1 is SNHLY and CDR2 is FYNNEI in the germline V gene. The length of the CDR3 is 16 residues.

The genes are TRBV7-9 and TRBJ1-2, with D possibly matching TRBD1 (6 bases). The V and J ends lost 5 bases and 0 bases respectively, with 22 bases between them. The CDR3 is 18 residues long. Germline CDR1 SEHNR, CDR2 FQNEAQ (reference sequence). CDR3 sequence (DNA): TGTGCCAGCAGCAGCGACAGGTTAGGGTTGATCACTAACTATGGCTACACCTTC. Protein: CASSSDRLGLITNYGYTF.

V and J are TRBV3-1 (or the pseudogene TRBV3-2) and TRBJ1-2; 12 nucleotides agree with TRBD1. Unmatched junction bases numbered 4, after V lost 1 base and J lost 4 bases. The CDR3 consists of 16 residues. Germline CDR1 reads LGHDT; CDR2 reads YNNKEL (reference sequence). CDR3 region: CASSQAGTGGLYGYTF. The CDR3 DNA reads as TGTGCCAGCAGCCAAGCAGGGACAGGGGGCCTCTATGGCTACACCTTC.

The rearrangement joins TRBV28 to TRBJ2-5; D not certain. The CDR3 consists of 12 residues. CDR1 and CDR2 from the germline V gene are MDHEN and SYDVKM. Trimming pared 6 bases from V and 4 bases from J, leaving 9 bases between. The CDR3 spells CASRLALETQYF. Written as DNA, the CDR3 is TGTGCCAGCAGACTTGCCCTAGAGACCCAGTACTTC.

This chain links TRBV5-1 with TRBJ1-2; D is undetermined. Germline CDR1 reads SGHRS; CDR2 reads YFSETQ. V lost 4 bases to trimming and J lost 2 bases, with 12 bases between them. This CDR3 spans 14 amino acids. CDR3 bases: TGCGCCAGCAGCCGAAGGGATATGAACTATGGCTACACCTTC. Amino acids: CASSRRDMNYGYTF.